Listed below are T cell receptor beta chains from one sample, sequenced in a study of blood T cells in healthy people across ages. TCRdb independently ran MiXCR on the 5' RACE reads; one entry per CDR3 protein. The data hold fewer than 900,000 distinct CDR3 sequences, with roughly 43% observed a single time. Sequencing input: blood. These receptors all stem from a woman aged 55-70 years in good health. Each CDR3 is given with its conserved first and last residue. The D gene is left open where the match is weak. Size values are once, few and many counts, or a class for expanded clones, and some rows have none.

d_gene	abundance	v_gene	j_gene	CDR3nt	CDR3aa
-	-	TRBV6-1	TRBJ2-1	TGTGCCAGCAGTAGGACCCACGGCACGAGGGATGAGCAGTTCTTC	CASSRTHGTRDEQFF
-	-	TRBV4-2	TRBJ1-6	TGTGCCAGCAGCCAAGATGGGCAGGGGTTAGATTCACCCCTCCACTTT	CASSQDGQGLDSPLHF
TRBD1	-	TRBV30	TRBJ1-2	TGTGCCTGGACTAACAGGGGGCTTCATGGCTACACCTTC	CAWTNRGLHGYTF
-	-	TRBV9	TRBJ2-1	TGTGCCAGCAGCTCCCCAGGTCTCGCCTCCGTCAATGAGCAGTTCTTC	CASSSPGLASVNEQFF
-	few	TRBV12-3/TRBV12-4	TRBJ2-5	TGTGCCAGCAGTTCTGGCCGCCGGGAGACCCAGTACTTC	CASSSGRRETQYF
TRBD2	-	TRBV11-3	TRBJ2-1	TGTGCCAGCAGCCAAGGACTAGCGCCTTACAATGAGCAGTTCTTC	CASSQGLAPYNEQFF
-	-	TRBV6-6	TRBJ2-7	TGTGCCAGCAGTAGGCCGGGACGGGGCTACGAGCAGTACTTC	CASSRPGRGYEQYF
-	-	TRBV7-9	TRBJ1-4	TGTGCCAGCAGCTTAATCCCGTCAACTAATGAAAAACTGTTTTTT	CASSLIPSTNEKLFF
TRBD2	few	TRBV10-3	TRBJ2-1	TGTGCCATCAGTGAGGGGTTAGCGGGGGATAAATACAATGAGCAGTTCTTC	CAISEGLAGDKYNEQFF
TRBD2	few	TRBV6-6	TRBJ2-2	TGTGCCAGCAGGGGCATAGCGGGAGGGGAAACCGGGGAGCTGTTTTTT	CASRGIAGGETGELFF
-	-	TRBV2	TRBJ2-3	TGTGCCAGCAGTGAAAGGGTTAGGAGCATAGATACGCAGTATTTT	CASSERVRSIDTQYF
TRBD1	-	TRBV6-5	TRBJ2-1	TGTGCCAGCAGTCCCCGGGACAGCCTGTCCTACAATGAGCAGTTCTTC	CASSPRDSLSYNEQFF
TRBD2	few	TRBV20-1	TRBJ2-5	TGCAGTGCTAGACCCTCCGGAGCGGGAGGGGAGACCCAGTACTTC	CSARPSGAGGETQYF